This T cell receptor (beta chain) was recovered during a study of beta chain features in type 1 diabetes. Study at large: Patients did not differ from healthy donors in age, gender or cell yield. The study, taken as a whole, reports: In all four CD4+ subsets, TCRB CDR3 length was significantly, moderately reduced in type 1 diabetes.

The entirety of the isolated RNA underwent reverse transcription, so expressed TCRB transcripts were sequenced. Measured with immunoSEQ multiplex PCR; TCRdb has only the in-frame clones, and not every one. The sample yields 680,000 or so clones, 15% to 19% seen once. CD4+ naive, central memory, regulatory and stem cell-like memory cells were sorted via CD45RO/CCR7/CD25/CD127/CD95/CD27. As concerns this clone: What it recognizes is unknown.

The CDR3 totals 16 residues. Germline assignment: CDR1 SNHLY and CDR2 FYNNEI. V lost 7 bases to trimming and J lost 8 bases; unmatched junction nucleotides: 17. The sequence was collected from a man between 18 and 29 years old in good health. The chain links TRBV2 to TRBJ1-2; 9 nucleotides agree with TRBD1. Sequencing was performed on naive CD4+ T cells from blood. CDR3 region: CASTQEDTGTGKGYTF. In DNA, the CDR3 is TGTGCCAGCACCCAAGAGGATACCGGGACAGGGAAGGGCTACACCTTC.